These 30 T cell receptor beta chains came from one sample sequenced in a study of technical replicates of blood from four donors. The protocol was immunoSEQ multiplex PCR, while the TCRdb copy is restricted to in-frame clones and leaves out a portion. The sample has under 80,000 clones; just under 97% are singletons. The sample comprised T cells isolated from PBMCs. These receptors originate from a human donor in good health.

V gene TRBV7-9 combines with J gene TRBJ2-3, with TRBD2 matching over 7 bases. V gave up 5 bases and J gave up 0 bases; unmatched junction bases: 14. This CDR3 region has 18 residues. The germline V gene encodes CDR1 SEHNR and CDR2 FQNEAQ (reference sequence). CDR3 in amino acids: CASSPRSGKPISTDTQYF. For the CDR3, the DNA is TGTGCCAGCAGCCCTAGGAGCGGGAAGCCCATTAGCACAGATACGCAGTATTTT.

V is TRBV6-6 and J is TRBJ2-3; D possibly corresponds to TRBD2 (6 bases). The CDR3 contains 13 residues. V lost 7 bases to trimming and J lost 3 bases, with 11 bases between them. In germline, CDR1 is MNHNY, CDR2 SVGAGI (reference sequence). CDR3 residues: CASKWGETDTQYF. CDR3 bases: TGTGCCAGCAAGTGGGGGGAAACAGATACGCAGTATTTT.

This chain connects TRBV5-4 to TRBJ2-5; TRBD2 agrees at 7 bases. CDR3 length equals 17 residues. Germline CDR1 reads SGHNT; CDR2 reads YYREEE (reference sequence). Trimming took 2 bases from V and 4 from J; bases not matched to a gene: 14. The CDR3 DNA reads as TGTGCCAGCAGCTTTGGGGCCCTTGGGGGAGGGGCAGAGACCCAGTACTTC. Amino acid sequence: CASSFGALGGGAETQYF.

This rearrangement joins TRBV29-1 to TRBJ2-7; the D gene is possibly TRBD1 (5 bases). The V gene lost 6 bases and the J gene lost 6 bases, with 18 bases spanning the gap. Germline V CDR1 and CDR2: SQVTM, ANQGSEA. The CDR3 is made up of 13 amino acids. CDR3 nucleotide sequence: TGCAGCGTCGAGACAGCCTCCCCGGGCGAGCAGTACTTC. It translates to CSVETASPGEQYF.

The rearrangement uses TRBV18 and TRBJ2-2; a possible D gene is TRBD1 (5 bases). The CDR3 runs to 17 residues. Germline V CDR1 and CDR2: KGHSH, LQKENI. V shed 4 bases and J shed 1 base, with 16 bases lying between them. CDR3 region: CASSLYSREVNTGELFF. For the CDR3, the DNA is TGTGCCAGCTCACTATACTCCAGGGAAGTGAACACCGGGGAGCTGTTTTTT.

V is TRBV4-1 and J is TRBJ2-7; TRBD2 aligns across 7 bases. CDR3 length: 15 amino acids. The V gene end was trimmed by 4 bases and the J gene end by 3 bases; junction bases not matched to a gene: 9. Germline V lookup: CDR1 MGHRA, CDR2 YSYEKL. CDR3 DNA: TGCGCCAGCAGCCCCTCCGGGACTACCTACTACGAGCAGTACTTC. Its protein product is CASSPSGTTYYEQYF.

The rearrangement links TRBV4-1 to TRBJ2-7; D is ambiguous. CDR3 size: 12 residues. The V end was cut by 5 bases, the J end by 1 base, with 6 bases between. Germline V CDR1 and CDR2: MGHRA, YSYEKL. In DNA, the CDR3 is TGCGCCAGCAGCGAGTCTTCCTACGAGCAGTACTTC. It is translated as CASSESSYEQYF.

The V gene is TRBV7-9, the J gene TRBJ2-5; the D gene is possibly TRBD1 (7 bases). The CDR3 has 14 residues. Trimming pared 2 bases from V and 5 bases from J, leaving 12 bases between. CDR1 SEHNR and CDR2 FQNEAQ come from the germline V gene (reference sequence). DNA for the CDR3: TGTGCCAGCAGCTTAAAACAGGGGAGGGAGACCCAGTACTTC. It specifies CASSLKQGRETQYF.

The chain uses TRBV29-1 and TRBJ2-3; D uncertain. This CDR3 is 13 amino acids long. Trimming took 4 bases from V and 2 from J, leaving 10 bases between them. Germline V gene lookup returns CDR1 SQVTM and CDR2 ANQGSEA. The CDR3 protein is CSVGRSSTDTQYF. CDR3 bases: TGCAGCGTTGGTAGGAGCTCCACAGATACGCAGTATTTT.

The rearrangement uses TRBV15 and TRBJ2-7; weak D call: TRBD2 (6 bases). The CDR3 loop spans 15 amino acids. V lost 3 bases to trimming and J lost 6 bases, with 18 bases between them. Germline V lookup: CDR1 LNHNV, CDR2 YYDKDF (reference sequence). The CDR3 reads CATSREGRLGGEQYF. Written as DNA, the CDR3 is TGTGCCACCAGCAGGGAAGGGAGGCTGGGTGGCGAGCAGTACTTC.

V is TRBV11-3 and J is TRBJ2-3; perhaps TRBD1 as D (6 bases). There are 14 residues in the CDR3. V was pared by 2 bases and J by 4 bases, with 10 bases between. Germline CDR1 and CDR2: SGHNT and YENEEA. Here the CDR3 reads CASSLSGTPDTQYF. The CDR3 DNA sequence: TGTGCCAGCAGCTTATCTGGGACACCAGATACGCAGTATTTT.

J is TRBJ2-7 and V is TRBV5-6; 9 bases align to TRBD1. Germline CDR1 reads SGHDT; CDR2 reads YYEEEE. J lost 5 bases, V lost 4 bases, and 4 bases had no gene match. The CDR3 sequence is 13 residues long. CDR3 in amino acids: CASSNRGRDEQYF. The DNA for the CDR3 is TGTGCCAGCAGCAACAGGGGGCGAGACGAGCAGTACTTC.

V usage is TRBV6-5 and J usage is TRBJ1-5, with TRBD1 matching over 8 bases. V dropped 4 bases and J dropped 7; count of bases not matched to a gene: 12. Germline CDR1 is MNHEY and CDR2 is SVGAGI. The CDR3 spans 16 residues. CDR3 loop: CASSSTGAHRAQPQHF. CDR3 DNA: TGTGCCAGCAGTTCGACAGGGGCGCACAGGGCCCAGCCCCAGCATTTT.

The CDR3 DNA reads as TGTGCCAGCAGCCCGTTGAACCACAGTACCAATCAGCCCCAGCATTTT. Protein: CASSPLNHSTNQPQHF. The chain links TRBV7-2 to TRBJ1-5; no definite D call. Germline assignment: CDR1 SGHTA and CDR2 FQGNSA. The CDR3 is 16 amino acids. Trimming took off 5 bases at V and 3 bases at J, with 17 bases between the two ends.

The chain recombines TRBV6-5 with TRBJ1-1; D perhaps matches TRBD1 (6 bases). CDR3 length equals 14 residues. Germline loops: CDR1 MNHEY, CDR2 SVGAGI. Trimming cost V 3 bases and J 6 bases, with 14 bases left between them. The CDR3 here is CASSYQGPSAEAFF. Here the CDR3 DNA reads TGTGCCAGCAGTTATCAGGGGCCCTCGGCTGAAGCTTTCTTT.

The V call is TRBV19, the J call TRBJ2-1; D is perhaps TRBD2 (7 bases). The length of the CDR3 is 14 residues. V lost 6 bases to trimming and J lost 7 bases, with 16 bases between them. CDR1 and CDR2 (germline): LNHDA, SQIVND (reference sequence). CDR3 bases: TGTGCCAGTAGGGAGAGGGGGGGTATTAATGAGCAGTTCTTC. It yields the protein CASRERGGINEQFF. Full variable domain (remainder filled in from reference TRBV19 and TRBJ2-1): DGGITQSPKYLFRKEGQNVTLSCEQNLNHDAMYWYRQDPGQGLRLIYYSQIVNDFQKGDIAEGYSVSREKKESFPLTVTSAQKNPTAFYLCASRERGGINEQFFGPGTRLTVL.

The CDR3 region has the DNA TGCGCCAGCAGCCAAGATGTGAGGACGGGGGAGACCCAGTACTTC. It is translated as CASSQDVRTGETQYF. The V call is TRBV4-1, the J call TRBJ2-5, with D possibly being TRBD2 (5 bases). The length of the CDR3 is 15 residues. Per germline, CDR1 MGHRA and CDR2 YSYEKL. Deletions cut 0 bases from V and 5 bases from J, with 13 bases between.

This clone was seen just once. The V gene is TRBV7-9, the J gene TRBJ2-7, with 7 bases matching TRBD1. The CDR3 runs 15 residues. Trimming cost V 4 bases and J 0 bases; bases outside gene matches: 6. CDR1 is SEHNR, CDR2 FQNEAQ, per germline (reference sequence). In nucleotides, the CDR3 is TGTGCCAGCAGCTCAATATGGGACAGCTCCTACGAGCAGTACTTC. Its protein product is CASSSIWDSSYEQYF.

The sample holds one count of this clone. The chain has TRBV27 and TRBJ2-7; D might be TRBD1 (6 bases). This CDR3 has 14 residues. Trimming cost V 8 bases and J 4 bases, with 18 bases left between them. Germline-derived CDR1 and CDR2 are MNHEY and SMNVEV (reference sequence). CDR3 DNA sequence: TGTGCCAGCTCACCTCACAGGACAGTTTACGAGCAGTACTTC. As protein: CASSPHRTVYEQYF.

This clone is a singleton in its sample. V usage is TRBV19 and J usage is TRBJ2-7, with 9 bases aligning to TRBD1. Looked up from germline, CDR1 is LNHDA and CDR2 is SQIVND (reference sequence). This CDR3 contains 15 residues. V gave up 3 bases and J gave up 2 bases; unmatched junction bases: 5. The CDR3 is CASSITDRGAYEQYF. CDR3 DNA: TGTGCCAGTAGTATCACGGACAGGGGCGCCTACGAGCAGTACTTC.

This clone showed up just once. V and J are TRBV30 and TRBJ1-2, with 8 bases fitting TRBD1. After removal of 3 bases from V and 4 bases from J, the junction contained 4 bases not matched to a gene. This CDR3 region has 13 residues. Germline V gene sequence: CDR1 GTSNPN, CDR2 SVGIG (reference sequence). Written as DNA, the CDR3 is TGTGCCTGGAGCGGACAGGGTGGCTATGGCTACACCTTC. This codes for CAWSGQGGYGYTF.

The rearrangement joins TRBV21-1 to TRBJ2-1; the table calls TRBD2, which could not be checked here. TRBV21-1 is a pseudogene. This CDR3 contains 15 residues. Here the CDR3 reads CASQLGTSGSIGQFF. The CDR3 nucleotides are TGTGCCAGCCAGTTGGGGACTAGCGGGAGTATCGGGCAGTTCTTC.

The V call is TRBV9, the J call TRBJ2-3, with TRBD1 matching over 7 bases. The CDR3 covers 15 residues. Germline lookup yields CDR1 SGDLS and CDR2 YYNGEE. V lost 3 bases and J lost 4; bases outside the gene matches: 8. The CDR3 coding sequence is TGTGCCAGCAGCGCGGACAGGTTTACCTCAGATACGCAGTATTTT. Translation: CASSADRFTSDTQYF.

V gene TRBV27 combines with J gene TRBJ2-7; possibly TRBD1 for D (5 bases). V shed 7 bases and J shed 5 bases, with 18 bases lying between them. This CDR3 comprises 14 residues. CDR1 and CDR2 from the germline V gene are MNHEY and SMNVEV (reference sequence). The CDR3, as DNA: TGTGCCAGCACGCCCTCGGTGGGCAGGGACGAGCAGTACTTC. Translation: CASTPSVGRDEQYF.

The chain combines TRBV6-4 with TRBJ2-7, with a tentative D call TRBD1 (6 bases). Trimming shortened V by 6 bases and J by 4 bases, and 16 bases separated the two germline ends. Germline-derived CDR1 and CDR2 are MRHNA and SNTAGT. CDR3 size: 14 residues. For the CDR3, the DNA is TGTGCCAGCAGAGCCCCCGGGACACCTTACGAGCAGTACTTC. Protein product: CASRAPGTPYEQYF.

The rearrangement uses TRBV6-1 and TRBJ1-3, with a tentative D call TRBD1 (5 bases). The CDR3 is 14 amino acids. Germline V gene lookup returns CDR1 MNHNS and CDR2 SASEGT. Trimming removed 2 bases at V and 7 bases at J, with 12 bases between. In DNA form, the CDR3 reads TGTGCCAGCAGTGAACCGCAGGGCCATAACACCATATATTTT. Residues: CASSEPQGHNTIYF.

The chain couples TRBV5-1 to TRBJ1-1; 9 positions agree with TRBD1. Per germline, CDR1 SGHRS and CDR2 YFSETQ. Trimming cost V 3 bases and J 5 bases; bases outside gene matches: 8. The CDR3 length is 15 residues. The CDR3 DNA sequence: TGCGCCAGCAGCTCTACAGGGGGCGGCGGAACTGAAGCTTTCTTT. This codes for CASSSTGGGGTEAFF.

This clone was observed a single time. The CDR3 sequence is CASPRQITEAFF. The CDR3 DNA is TGTGCCAGCCCTAGACAGATCACTGAAGCTTTCTTT. V usage is TRBV2 and J usage is TRBJ1-1; maybe TRBD1 (5 bases). Looked up from germline, CDR1 is SNHLY and CDR2 is FYNNEI. Between the trimmed V and J ends, which lost 8 bases and 4 bases, there was a span of 11 bases. The length of the CDR3 is 12 residues.

The V gene is TRBV19, the J gene TRBJ2-1, with 12 bases fitting TRBD2. V lost 3 bases to trimming and J lost 9 bases; unmatched junction nucleotides: 12. The CDR3 has 17 residues. In germline, CDR1 is LNHDA, CDR2 SQIVND (reference sequence). CDR3 residues: CASSMAGLAGGNFEQFF. The CDR3, as DNA: TGTGCCAGTAGTATGGCTGGTCTAGCGGGAGGGAACTTTGAGCAGTTCTTC.

This chain uses TRBV28 with TRBJ1-2, with 8 positions matching TRBD1. Germline CDR1 reads MDHEN; CDR2 reads SYDVKM. The CDR3 extends over 15 amino acids. V was pared by 5 bases and J by 4 bases, with 9 bases of the junction left unmatched. The chain's CDR3 is CASSPTGGLPYGYTF. The CDR3 region has the DNA TGTGCCAGCAGTCCTACAGGGGGACTACCCTATGGCTACACCTTC.